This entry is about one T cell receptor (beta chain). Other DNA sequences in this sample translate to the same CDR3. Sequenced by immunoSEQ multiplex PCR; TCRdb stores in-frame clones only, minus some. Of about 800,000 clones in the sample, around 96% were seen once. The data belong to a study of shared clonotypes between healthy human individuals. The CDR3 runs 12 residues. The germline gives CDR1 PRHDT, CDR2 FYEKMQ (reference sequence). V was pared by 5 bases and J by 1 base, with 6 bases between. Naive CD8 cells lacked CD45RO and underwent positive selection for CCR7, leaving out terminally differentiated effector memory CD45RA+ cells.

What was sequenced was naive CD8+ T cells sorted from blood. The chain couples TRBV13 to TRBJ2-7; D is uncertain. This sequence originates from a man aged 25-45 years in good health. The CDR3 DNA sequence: TGTGCCAGCAGCCTGGGATCCTACGAGCAGTACTTC. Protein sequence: CASSLGSYEQYF.